The 4 T cell receptor beta chains reported below all come from one sample, sequenced in a study of human thymus T cells. Profiling relied on immunoSEQ multiplex PCR, and the TCRdb table lists in-frame clones only, not all of them. The sample has tens of thousands of clones, roughly 94% seen once. The thymus tissue came from resections taken during corrective heart surgery. The sequenced sample was thymus tissue. The origin of the receptors is a girl under three years old with a congenital heart defect but otherwise immunologically healthy.

This clone was seen a few times. V is TRBV20-1 and J is TRBJ1-1, with D hard to call. Trimming removed 3 bases at V and 7 bases at J, with 9 bases between. Germline values: CDR1 DFQATT, CDR2 SNEGSKA (reference sequence). This CDR3 comprises 11 residues. CDR3 nucleotide sequence: TGCAGTGCTAGGGGCACGGGTGAAGCTTTCTTT. Encoded protein: CSARGTGEAFF.

This clone was detected only once. The chain recombines TRBV5-4 with TRBJ1-5; the D gene is possibly TRBD1 (6 bases). The V gene lost 3 bases and the J gene lost 5 bases, with 9 bases spanning the gap. Germline V lookup: CDR1 SGHNT, CDR2 YYREEE (reference sequence). The CDR3 runs 13 residues. CDR3 sequence (DNA): TGTGCCAGCAGCTCGGGGGGCGATCAGCCCCAGCATTTT. Amino acids: CASSSGGDQPQHF.

V gene TRBV27 combines with J gene TRBJ1-1; 8 bases match TRBD1. Per germline, CDR1 MNHEY and CDR2 SMNVEV (reference sequence). This CDR3 has 16 residues. J was trimmed by 1 base and V by 6 bases; bases with no gene match: 10. Here the CDR3 DNA reads TGTGCCAGCAGCCCAGGGGGCACGGGTCGGAACACTGAAGCTTTCTTT. Translation: CASSPGGTGRNTEAFF.

This clone occurred once. This chain links TRBV29-1 with TRBJ2-1, with D perhaps matching TRBD2 (6 bases). Germline values: CDR1 SQVTM, CDR2 ANQGSEA. The CDR3 loop spans 14 amino acids. Trimming took 7 bases from V and 12 from J, leaving 25 bases between them. The CDR3 coding sequence is TGCAGCGCTCAGCGGGCGGGCCGAACCATTTTGCAGTTCTTC. It yields the protein CSAQRAGRTILQFF.